This T cell receptor beta chain derives from a study of T-cell reconstitution after alpha-beta-depleted transplantation in children. This clonotype has just a few counts. The CDR3 is made up of 13 amino acids. Trimming left V 5 bases short and J 5 bases short, with 15 bases between. Germline assignment: CDR1 DFQATT and CDR2 SNEGSKA (reference sequence). Researchers prepared the TCRbeta library using unique molecular identifiers, the study reports. TCRdb itself ran the PCR reads through MiXCR, one entry per CDR3 protein. The top ten hold about 12% of the sample, which has some 200,000 distinct CDR3 sequences, roughly 15% seen once.

Sequences were derived from PBMCs from the stem cell graft donor, sampled from the stem cell graft. This clonotype was sampled from a human donor who donated a stem cell graft to a child with acute lymphoblastic leukemia. The genes are TRBV20-1 and TRBJ1-2; possibly TRBD1 for D (5 bases). The CDR3 loop is CSAPVGGEYGYTF. In nucleotides, the CDR3 is TGCAGTGCTCCCGTCGGGGGTGAATATGGCTACACCTTC.